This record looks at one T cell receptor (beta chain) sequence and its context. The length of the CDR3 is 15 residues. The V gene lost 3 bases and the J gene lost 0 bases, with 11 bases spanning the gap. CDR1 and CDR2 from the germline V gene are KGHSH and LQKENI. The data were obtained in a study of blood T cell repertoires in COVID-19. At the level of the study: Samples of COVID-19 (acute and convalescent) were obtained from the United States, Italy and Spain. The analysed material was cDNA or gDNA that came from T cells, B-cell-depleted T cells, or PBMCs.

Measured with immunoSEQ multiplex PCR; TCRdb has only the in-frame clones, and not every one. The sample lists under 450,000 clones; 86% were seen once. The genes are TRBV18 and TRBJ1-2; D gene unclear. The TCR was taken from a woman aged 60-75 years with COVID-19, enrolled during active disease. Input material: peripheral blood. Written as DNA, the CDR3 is TGTGCCAGCTCACCCCGTCAGGTCTCTAACTATGGCTACACCTTC. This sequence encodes CASSPRQVSNYGYTF.